The 25 T cell receptor beta chains reported below all come from one sample, sequenced in a study of human T cells and chemical hapten exposure. The time point was: patch test 2, 6 weeks after DPC sensitization. Regarding treatment: therapeutic diphenylcyclopropenone sensitization with weekly scalp DPC. TCRdb re-analysed the RACE reads in MiXCR, keeping a single row per CDR3 protein. There are about 350,000 distinct CDR3 sequences in the sample; about 6% occur only once, and about 5% lies in the top ten. The sample consisted of whole blood, taken in connection with sensitization to the hapten diphenylcyclopropenone (DPC). The source of these receptors is a woman between 18 and 30 years old with alopecia areata. Some clones in this sample may be carry-over from other donors' samples.

This clonotype was detected once. A read error may explain this, as a much larger clone is one base away. This chain connects TRBV2 to TRBJ2-3, with D hard to call. The ends were cut back, 6 bases at V and 3 bases at J, with 16 bases in the middle. CDR1 is SNHLY and CDR2 is FYNNEI in the germline V gene. The CDR3 is 15 residues long. In DNA, the CDR3 is TGTGCCAGCAGGCTGGTCTACTCAGAAACAGATACGCAGTATTTT. Translating it yields CASRLVYSETDTQYF.

This clonotype was seen many times. The V and J genes are TRBV10-3 and TRBJ1-5; 10 bases map to TRBD1. Germline CDR1 reads ENHRY; CDR2 reads SYGVKD. This CDR3 region has 16 residues. The junction had 9 bases not matched to a gene; V was cut back by 3 bases and J by 7 bases. CDR3 DNA sequence: TGTGCCATCAGTGAAGTAGGGGGACAGGGGAACCAGCCCCAGCATTTT. Translated, it gives CAISEVGGQGNQPQHF.

This clonotype was counted ten times or more. This chain uses TRBV4-1 with TRBJ2-3; 7 bases line up with TRBD2. CDR1 and CDR2 from the germline V gene are MGHRA and YSYEKL. The CDR3 is made up of 17 amino acids. J lost 3 bases, V lost 0 bases, and 9 bases had no gene match. The CDR3 DNA follows: TGCGCCAGCAGCCAAGAATCGCGTCTAGCGGCAACAGATACGCAGTATTTT. This gives the protein CASSQESRLAATDTQYF.

This clonotype showed up many times. The V and J genes are TRBV7-2 and TRBJ1-4; D might be TRBD1 (5 bases). The CDR3 extends over 16 amino acids. V was clipped by 5 bases and J by 5 bases, with 18 bases between them. Germline V gives CDR1 SGHTA, CDR2 FQGNSA. CDR3: CASSQNPAGTNEKLFF. The CDR3 region has the DNA TGTGCCAGCAGCCAGAATCCCGCCGGGACGAATGAAAAACTGTTTTTT.

This clonotype was seen many times. The chain combines TRBV20-1 with TRBJ1-6; 9 bases are shared with TRBD1. The CDR3 is 14 amino acids. Germline CDR1 reads DFQATT; CDR2 reads SNEGSKA (reference sequence). V lost 4 bases and J lost 6; bases outside the gene matches: 4. CDR3 protein: CSAIGTGPNSPLHF. The DNA for the CDR3 is TGCAGTGCTATCGGGACAGGGCCTAATTCACCCCTCCACTTT.

This clonotype was counted ten times or more. The V gene is TRBV12-3 or TRBV12-4, the J gene TRBJ2-4; D perhaps matches TRBD2 (6 bases). The CDR3 is 13 residues long. Deletions cut 3 bases from V and 4 bases from J, with 7 bases between. In nucleotides, the CDR3 is TGTGCCAGCAGTTTCGGACTAAAAAACATTCAGTACTTC. This translates into CASSFGLKNIQYF.

This clonotype was picked up a small number of times. The chain has TRBV29-1 and TRBJ1-2, with 9 bases aligning to TRBD1. This CDR3 spans 12 amino acids. V trimming: 8 bases; J trimming: 4 bases; junction bases outside the gene matches: 5. In germline, CDR1 is SQVTM, CDR2 ANQGSEA. In nucleotides, the CDR3 is TGCAGCTCCGGGACAGGGACCTATGGCTACACCTTC. Translation gives CSSGTGTYGYTF.

This clonotype was seen only a few times. This rearrangement joins TRBV29-1 to TRBJ1-2; D is undetermined. Trimming pared 4 bases from V and 8 bases from J, leaving 8 bases between. Germline V gene lookup returns CDR1 SQVTM and CDR2 ANQGSEA. The CDR3 has 10 residues. CDR3 in amino acids: CSVVTEGYTF. The CDR3 DNA sequence: TGCAGCGTTGTCACCGAGGGCTACACCTTC. Filled out from reference TRBV29-1 and TRBJ1-2, the complete variable domain reads SAVISQKPSRDICQRGTSLTIQCQVDSQVTMMFWYRQQPGQSLTLIATANQGSEATYESGFVIDKFPISRPNLTFSTLTVSNMSPEDSSIYLCSVVTEGYTFGSGTRLTVV.

This clonotype has at least ten counts. This sequence joins TRBV28 and TRBJ1-3; no definite D call. V dropped 1 base and J dropped 0 bases, with 7 bases sitting between them. This CDR3 has 15 amino acids. Germline CDR1 reads MDHEN; CDR2 reads SYDVKM. This CDR3 is CASSLLLYSGNTIYF. CDR3 nucleotides: TGTGCCAGCAGTTTATTACTTTACTCTGGAAACACCATATATTTT.

This clonotype was detected only a few times. The rearrangement uses TRBV6-5 and TRBJ1-2, with TRBD1 identical over 7 bases. The trim removed 6 bases at V and 8 bases at J, leaving 9 bases unmatched. CDR1 and CDR2 from the germline V gene are MNHEY and SVGAGI. The length of the CDR3 is 13 residues. This CDR3 is CASRNRGGIGYTF. Here the CDR3 DNA reads TGTGCCAGCAGAAACAGGGGCGGTATAGGCTACACCTTC.

The rearrangement links TRBV19 to TRBJ2-7; 7 nucleotides agree with TRBD1. V dropped 1 base and J dropped 1; count of bases not matched to a gene: 4. This CDR3 has 15 residues. Germline lookup yields CDR1 LNHDA and CDR2 SQIVND (reference sequence). CDR3 sequence: CASSIGTGRSYEQYF. The CDR3 DNA reads TGTGCCAGTAGTATAGGGACAGGTCGTTCCTACGAGCAGTACTTC.

This clonotype was seen repeatedly, ten times or more. The chain is built from TRBV20-1 and TRBJ1-2; possibly TRBD1 for D (6 bases). This CDR3 is 13 amino acids long. V lost 5 bases and J lost 4, with 14 bases in between. CDR1 is DFQATT and CDR2 is SNEGSKA in the germline V gene (reference sequence). The CDR3 bases are TGCAGTGCTTCACAGGGTTGGAGCTATGGCTACACCTTC. Translated: CSASQGWSYGYTF.

The genes are TRBV12-3 or TRBV12-4 and TRBJ1-2; D perhaps matches TRBD1 (5 bases). The CDR3 contains 14 residues. Between the trimmed V and J ends, which lost 2 bases and 4 bases, there was a span of 11 bases. The CDR3 loop is CASSLWGESYGYTF. CDR3 sequence (DNA): TGTGCCAGCAGTTTATGGGGGGAGAGCTATGGCTACACCTTC.

This clonotype was seen many times. The chain uses TRBV20-1 and TRBJ1-2; D gene ambiguous. V was cut by 1 base and J by 4 bases, with 7 bases left in between. CDR1 is DFQATT, CDR2 SNEGSKA, per germline (reference sequence). This CDR3 contains 12 residues. Here the CDR3 reads CSARAGLYGYTF. DNA for the CDR3: TGCAGTGCTAGAGCCGGGCTCTATGGCTACACCTTC.

This clonotype was counted ten times or more. The chain is built from TRBV10-3 and TRBJ2-6; D is unresolved. The CDR3 has 16 amino acids. Germline loops: CDR1 ENHRY, CDR2 SYGVKD. V lost 4 bases to trimming and J lost 0 bases, with 10 bases between them. CDR3 loop: CAISGIGNSGANVLTF. As DNA, the CDR3 is TGTGCCATCAGTGGTATAGGGAACTCTGGGGCCAACGTCCTGACTTTC.

This clonotype was recorded many times. V is TRBV7-9 and J is TRBJ2-1; TRBD2 is a possible D gene (5 bases). V was trimmed by 7 bases and J by 9 bases, leaving 16 bases between them. CDR1 is SEHNR and CDR2 is FQNEAQ in the germline V gene (reference sequence). The CDR3 consists of 13 residues. The CDR3 is CASILGGTGEQFF. The CDR3 bases are TGTGCCAGCATCCTTGGAGGTACGGGTGAGCAGTTCTTC. Full variable domain (remainder filled in from reference TRBV7-9 and TRBJ2-1): DTGVSQNPRHKITKRGQNVTFRCDPISEHNRLYWYRQTLGQGPEFLTYFQNEAQLEKSRLLSDRFSAERPKGSFSTLEIQRTEQGDSAMYLCASILGGTGEQFFGPGTRLTVL.

There are a few counts of this clonotype. V is TRBV12-5 and J is TRBJ2-7, with 9 bases that match TRBD1. The V gene's germline CDR1 is LGHNT and CDR2 FRNRAP. The V and J ends lost 2 bases and 4 bases, in that order; junction bases with no gene match: 12. This CDR3 region has 17 residues. The CDR3 DNA is TGTGCTAGTGGTTTGCAAAGCTCGGGACAGGGTTTATACGAGCAGTACTTC. This encodes CASGLQSSGQGLYEQYF.

This clonotype was counted many times. The chain couples TRBV3-1 to TRBJ1-4, with 9 bases identical to TRBD1. Germline CDR1 LGHDT, CDR2 YNNKEL (reference sequence). Trimming removed 4 bases from V and 8 bases from J; junction bases left unmatched: 5. CDR3 length equals 14 residues. CDR3: CASSRGQGHEKLFF. The CDR3 DNA reads as TGTGCCAGCAGCCGGGGACAGGGTCACGAAAAACTGTTTTTT.

This clonotype was observed at least ten times. The chain links TRBV20-1 to TRBJ1-1, with 8 nucleotides matching TRBD1. The junction had 12 bases not matched to a gene; V was cut back by 5 bases and J by 1 base. The germline V gene has CDR1 DFQATT and CDR2 SNEGSKA (reference sequence). This CDR3 has 16 amino acids. Written as DNA, the CDR3 is TGCAGTGCTGCTCCGGGACAGGAAGAGGCGAACACTGAAGCTTTCTTT. Translation: CSAAPGQEEANTEAFF.

There are a few counts of this clonotype. The chain couples TRBV4-2 to TRBJ2-1, with 10 bases aligning to TRBD1. CDR3 size: 14 residues. CDR1 LGHNA and CDR2 YNFKEQ come from the germline V gene. V lost 3 bases and J lost 8; bases outside the gene matches: 4. In nucleotides, the CDR3 is TGTGCCAGCAGCCAGGGACAGGGGAGCGATGAGCAGTTCTTC. The encoded protein is CASSQGQGSDEQFF.

At least ten counts were recorded for this clonotype. The chain couples TRBV4-3 to TRBJ2-3; D not certain. Deletions cut 1 base from V and 6 bases from J, with 8 bases between. Germline V gives CDR1 LGHNA, CDR2 YSLEER. CDR3 size: 13 residues. The chain's CDR3 is CASSQGPGDTQYF. The CDR3 region has the DNA TGCGCCAGCAGCCAAGGGCCAGGCGATACGCAGTATTTT.

V is TRBV6-5 and J is TRBJ2-2; a weak D match, TRBD1 (6 bases). Trimming took off 5 bases at V and 5 bases at J, with 12 bases between the two ends. The CDR3 runs to 14 residues. CDR1 MNHEY and CDR2 SVGAGI come from the germline V gene. CDR3 protein: CASSRYRATGELFF. DNA for the CDR3: TGTGCCAGCAGTAGATACAGGGCTACCGGGGAGCTGTTTTTT.

There are a few counts of this clonotype. The chain links TRBV5-4 to TRBJ1-4, with 8 positions matching TRBD1. The CDR3 sequence is 16 residues long. CDR1 is SGHNT, CDR2 YYREEE, per germline (reference sequence). The trim removed 3 bases at V and 3 bases at J, leaving 7 bases unmatched. In DNA, the CDR3 is TGTGCCAGCAGCTCCGGACAGGGCGAAGCTAATGAAAAACTGTTTTTT. Amino acid sequence: CASSSGQGEANEKLFF.

This clonotype was recorded many times. Its ends do not fully match the called genes, so a read error is possible. The chain couples TRBV6-6 to TRBJ1-1, with D perhaps matching TRBD1 (5 bases). Germline CDR1 MNHNY, CDR2 SVGAGI (reference sequence). The CDR3 loop spans 13 amino acids. The CDR3, as DNA: TGTGCCAGCAGTGACACAGGAGTAGGGGAGCGTAGCTTT. It specifies CASSDTGVGERSF.

This chain uses TRBV29-1 with TRBJ2-1, with 10 bases lining up with TRBD1. The CDR3 runs to 10 residues. Per germline, CDR1 SQVTM and CDR2 ANQGSEA. J was trimmed by 16 bases and V by 4 bases; bases with no gene match: 4. The CDR3 protein is CSVGDRGEFF. The DNA for the CDR3 is TGCAGCGTTGGGGACAGGGGAGAATTCTTC.